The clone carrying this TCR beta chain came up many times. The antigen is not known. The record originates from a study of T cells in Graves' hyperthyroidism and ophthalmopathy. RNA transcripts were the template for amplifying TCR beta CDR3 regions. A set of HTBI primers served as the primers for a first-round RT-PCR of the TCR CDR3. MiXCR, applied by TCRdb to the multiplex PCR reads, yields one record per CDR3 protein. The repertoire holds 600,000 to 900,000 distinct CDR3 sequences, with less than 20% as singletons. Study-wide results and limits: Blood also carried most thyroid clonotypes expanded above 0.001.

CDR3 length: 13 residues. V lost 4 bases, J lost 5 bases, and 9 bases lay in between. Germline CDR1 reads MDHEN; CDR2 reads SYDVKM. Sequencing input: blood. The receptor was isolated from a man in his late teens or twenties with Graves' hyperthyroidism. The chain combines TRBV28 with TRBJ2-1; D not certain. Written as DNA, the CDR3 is TGTGCCAGCAGTTCCACTTATAACAATGAGCAGTTCTTC. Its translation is CASSSTYNNEQFF. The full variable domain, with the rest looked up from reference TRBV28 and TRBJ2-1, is DVKVTQSSRYLVKRTGEKVFLECVQDMDHENMFWYRQDPGLGLRLIYFSYDVKMKEKGDIPEGYSVSREKKERFSLILESASTNQTSMYLCASSSTYNNEQFFGPGTRLTVL.